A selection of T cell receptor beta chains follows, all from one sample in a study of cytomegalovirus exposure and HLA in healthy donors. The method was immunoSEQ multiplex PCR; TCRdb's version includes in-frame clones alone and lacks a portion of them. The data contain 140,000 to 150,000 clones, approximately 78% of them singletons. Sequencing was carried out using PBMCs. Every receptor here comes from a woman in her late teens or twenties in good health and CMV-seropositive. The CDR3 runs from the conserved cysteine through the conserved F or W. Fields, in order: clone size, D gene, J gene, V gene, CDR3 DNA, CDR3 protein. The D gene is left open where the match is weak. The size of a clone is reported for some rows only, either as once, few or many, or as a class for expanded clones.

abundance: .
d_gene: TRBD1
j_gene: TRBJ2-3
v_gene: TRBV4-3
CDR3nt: TGCGCCAGCAGCCAAGATAGAGGGGGACAGGGGACAGATACGCAGTATTTT
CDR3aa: CASSQDRGGQGTDTQYF

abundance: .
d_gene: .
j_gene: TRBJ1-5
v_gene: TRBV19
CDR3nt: TGTGCCAGTAGCATAGGACAGATGTATAAGCCCCAGCATTTT
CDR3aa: CASSIGQMYKPQHF

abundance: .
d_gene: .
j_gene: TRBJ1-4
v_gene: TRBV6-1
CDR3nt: TGTGCCAGCAGCATACAGGATGAAAAACTGTTTTTT
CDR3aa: CASSIQDEKLFF

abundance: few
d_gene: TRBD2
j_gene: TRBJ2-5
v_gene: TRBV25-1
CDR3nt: TGTGCCAGCAGTGAGGGACTAGCGGGGGCCCGCCAAGAGACCCAGTACTTC
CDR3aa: CASSEGLAGARQETQYF

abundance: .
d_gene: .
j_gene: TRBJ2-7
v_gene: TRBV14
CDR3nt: TGTGCCAGCAGCCACCTCGAGGGAAAGCAGTACTTC
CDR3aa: CASSHLEGKQYF

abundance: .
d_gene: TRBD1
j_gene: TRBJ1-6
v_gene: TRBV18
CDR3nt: TGTGCCAGCTCCGCGAGGGGACAGGCAAATAATTCACCCCTCCACTTT
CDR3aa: CASSARGQANNSPLHF

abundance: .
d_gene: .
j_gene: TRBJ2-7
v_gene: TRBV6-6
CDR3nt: TGTGCCAGCAGTTACCTTGGGGCCCACGAGCAGTACTTC
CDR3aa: CASSYLGAHEQYF

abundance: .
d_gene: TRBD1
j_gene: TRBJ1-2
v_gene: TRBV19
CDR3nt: TGTGCCAGTAGTTGGGGGACAGGAGCATATGGCTACACCTTC
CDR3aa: CASSWGTGAYGYTF

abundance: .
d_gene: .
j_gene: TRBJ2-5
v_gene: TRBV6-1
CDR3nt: TGTGCCAGCAGGACTCAGGGGTTTGCCCAGTACTTC
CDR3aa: CASRTQGFAQYF

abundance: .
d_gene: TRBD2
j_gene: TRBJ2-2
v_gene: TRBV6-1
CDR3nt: TGTGCCAGCAGTGGGGGGGGACTAGCGGGGACATCCGGGGAGCTGTTTTTT
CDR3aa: CASSGGGLAGTSGELFF

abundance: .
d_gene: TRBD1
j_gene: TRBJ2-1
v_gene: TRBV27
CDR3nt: TGTGCCAGCAGTTTGAGGACAGGGAATGAGCAGTTCTTC
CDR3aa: CASSLRTGNEQFF

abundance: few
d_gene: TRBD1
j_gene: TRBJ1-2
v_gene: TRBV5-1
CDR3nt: TGCGCCAGCAGCCCTGGGACAGGAGGGAACTATGGCTACACCTTC
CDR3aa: CASSPGTGGNYGYTF

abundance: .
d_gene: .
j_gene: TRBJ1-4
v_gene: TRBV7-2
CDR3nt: TGTGCCAGCAGCCATAGCGGCAGGGCCTCTCGGGCGGGGGAAAAACTGTTTTTT
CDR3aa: CASSHSGRASRAGEKLFF

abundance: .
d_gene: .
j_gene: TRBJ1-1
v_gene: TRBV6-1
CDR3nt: TGTGCCAGCAGCGAACTAACCGGGGGAATGAACACTGAAGCTTTCTTT
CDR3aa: CASSELTGGMNTEAFF

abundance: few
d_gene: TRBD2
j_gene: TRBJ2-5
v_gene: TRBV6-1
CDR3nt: TGTGCCAGCAGTGGTGGACTAGCGGGCTTTCAAGAGACCCAGTACTTC
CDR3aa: CASSGGLAGFQETQYF

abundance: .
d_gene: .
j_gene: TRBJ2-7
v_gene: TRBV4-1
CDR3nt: TGCGCCAGCAGCCAGCCGGCCGGGACACTCTACGAGCAGTACTTC
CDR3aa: CASSQPAGTLYEQYF

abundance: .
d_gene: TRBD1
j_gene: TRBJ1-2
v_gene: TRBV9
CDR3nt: TGTGCCAGCAGCGTGTCGAACAGGGGTAACTATGGCTACACCTTC
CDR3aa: CASSVSNRGNYGYTF

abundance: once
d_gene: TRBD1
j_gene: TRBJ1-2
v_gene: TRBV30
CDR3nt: TGTGCCTGGAGTCCCCAGGGGGTATGGTATGGCTACACCTTC
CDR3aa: CAWSPQGVWYGYTF

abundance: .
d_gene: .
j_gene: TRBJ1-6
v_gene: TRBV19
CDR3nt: TGTGCCAGTAGTAGACAGGAGAATTCACCCCTCCACTTT
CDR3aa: CASSRQENSPLHF

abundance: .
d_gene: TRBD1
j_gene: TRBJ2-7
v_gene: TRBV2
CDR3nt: TGTGCCAGCAGAGGGACAGGGGCCGAGCAGTACTTC
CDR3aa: CASRGTGAEQYF

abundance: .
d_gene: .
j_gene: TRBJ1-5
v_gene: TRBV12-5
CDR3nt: TGTGCTAGTGGTTTGGTAGTAGGGGAAGTCAATCAGCCCCAGCATTTT
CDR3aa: CASGLVVGEVNQPQHF

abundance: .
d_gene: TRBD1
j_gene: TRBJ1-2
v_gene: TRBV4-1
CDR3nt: TGCGCCAGCAGCCAAGAGGGCAGGGGGCTGTATGGCTACACCTTC
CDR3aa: CASSQEGRGLYGYTF

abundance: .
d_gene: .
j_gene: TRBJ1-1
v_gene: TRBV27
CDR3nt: TGTGCCAGCAGTTTGGCGGGGAACACTGAAGCTTTCTTT
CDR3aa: CASSLAGNTEAFF

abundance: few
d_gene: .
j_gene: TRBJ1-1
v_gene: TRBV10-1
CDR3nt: TGCGCCAGCAGTGAGTCTAAGAACACTGAAGCTTTCTTT
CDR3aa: CASSESKNTEAFF

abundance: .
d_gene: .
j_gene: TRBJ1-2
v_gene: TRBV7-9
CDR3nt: TGTGCCAGCAGCTACCGGGAGTCCGACGGCTACACCTTC
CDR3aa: CASSYRESDGYTF

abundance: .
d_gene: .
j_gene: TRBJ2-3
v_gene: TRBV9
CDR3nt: TGTGCCAGCAGCTCGGGCCGGGGTCTCTGGACAGATACGCAGTATTTT
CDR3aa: CASSSGRGLWTDTQYF

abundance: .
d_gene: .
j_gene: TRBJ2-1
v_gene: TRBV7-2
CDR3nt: TGTGCCAGCAGCTTAGGTACCTACAATGAGCAGTTCTTC
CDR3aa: CASSLGTYNEQFF

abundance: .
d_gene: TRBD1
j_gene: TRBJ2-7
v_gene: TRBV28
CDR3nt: TGTGCCAGCAGCTGGACAGGGCCTAGCTACGAGCAGTACTTC
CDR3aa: CASSWTGPSYEQYF

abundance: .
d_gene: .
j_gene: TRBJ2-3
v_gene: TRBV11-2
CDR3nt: TGTGCCAGCAGACGAAGGGCTAGCGAAAGCACAGATACGCAGTATTTT
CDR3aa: CASRRRASESTDTQYF

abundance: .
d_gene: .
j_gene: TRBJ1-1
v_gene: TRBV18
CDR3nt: TGTGCCAGCTCACCCGCAAGAAGACAGGCGAACACTGAAGCTTTCTTT
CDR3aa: CASSPARRQANTEAFF

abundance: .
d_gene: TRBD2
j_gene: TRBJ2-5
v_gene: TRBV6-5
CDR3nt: TGTGCCAGCAGTCCCGGGACTAGCGGGGAGACCCAGTACTTC
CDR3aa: CASSPGTSGETQYF

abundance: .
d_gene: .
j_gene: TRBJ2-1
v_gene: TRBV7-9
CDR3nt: TGTGCCAGCAGCTTAGTGGGGGGCAATGAGCAGTTCTTC
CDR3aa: CASSLVGGNEQFF

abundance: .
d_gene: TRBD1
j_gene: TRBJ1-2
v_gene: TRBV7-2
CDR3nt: TGTGCCAGCAGCTTCCGGGACAGAGCTAACTATGGCTACACCTTC
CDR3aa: CASSFRDRANYGYTF

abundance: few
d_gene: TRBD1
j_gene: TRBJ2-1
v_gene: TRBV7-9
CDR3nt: TGTGCCAGCAGTCGTCGCGGAAATCCAGGGGGTTATGAGCAGTTCTTC
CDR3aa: CASSRRGNPGGYEQFF

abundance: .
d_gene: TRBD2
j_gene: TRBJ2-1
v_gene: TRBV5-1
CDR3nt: TGCGCCAGCAGCTTGGGACTAGCGGGATACAATGAGCAGTTCTTC
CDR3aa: CASSLGLAGYNEQFF

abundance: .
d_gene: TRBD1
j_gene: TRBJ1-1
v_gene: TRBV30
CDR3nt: TGTGCCTGGACCTCGGGAGGGGGCATTGAAGCTTTCTTT
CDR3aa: CAWTSGGGIEAFF

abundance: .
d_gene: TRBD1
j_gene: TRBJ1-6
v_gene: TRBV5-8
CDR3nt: TGTGCCAGCAGTTTTGGGACAGGCGGTATGTCACCCCTCCACTTT
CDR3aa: CASSFGTGGMSPLHF

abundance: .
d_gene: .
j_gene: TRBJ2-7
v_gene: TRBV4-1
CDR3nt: TGCGCCAGCAGGCGCACTTACCTAGGACAGGGAGGGTCCTACGAGCAGTACTTC
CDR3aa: CASRRTYLGQGGSYEQYF

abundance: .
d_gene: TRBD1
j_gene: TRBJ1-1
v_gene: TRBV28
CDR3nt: TGTGCCTGCAGGGGGCCGGAGAACACTGAAGCTTTCTTT
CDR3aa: CACRGPENTEAFF

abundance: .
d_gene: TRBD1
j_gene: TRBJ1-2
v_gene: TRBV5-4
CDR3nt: TGTGCCAGCACCCCGACGACAGGACAGGGCTTATATGGCTACACCTTC
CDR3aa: CASTPTTGQGLYGYTF

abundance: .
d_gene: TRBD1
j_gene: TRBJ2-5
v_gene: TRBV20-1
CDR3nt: TGCAGTGCGAGTAGACAGGGGAAGCAGTACTTC
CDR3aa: CSASRQGKQYF

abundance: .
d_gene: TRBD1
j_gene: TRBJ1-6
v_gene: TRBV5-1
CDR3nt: TGCGCCAGCAGCTTGGTCGGGACAGGGAACTCACCCCTCCACTTT
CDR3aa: CASSLVGTGNSPLHF